Listed below are T cell receptor beta chains from one sample, sequenced in a study of cytomegalovirus exposure and HLA in healthy donors. Only in-frame clones appear in the TCRdb table, and some are missing; sequencing was by immunoSEQ multiplex PCR. The sample holds roughly 200,000 clones, roughly 85% seen once. Sequences were obtained from PBMCs. Receptors originate from a woman aged 40 to 50 in good health and CMV-seronegative. CDR3s include the opening cysteine and the closing phenylalanine or tryptophan. A D gene is named only where the DNA matches it firmly. Clone size is given for some rows only: seen once, a few or many times, or a class if the clone is expanded.

>18|-|TRBD1|TRBJ2-6|TRBV6-7
CASSYTTGGNSGANVLTF
TGTGCCAGCAGTTACACGACAGGGGGGAACTCTGGGGCCAACGTCCTGACTTTC
>15|-|-|TRBJ1-1|TRBV21-1
CASSKAGGRVTEAFF
TGTGCCAGCAGCAAAGCCGGGGGGCGAGTGACTGAAGCTTTCTTT
>13|-|-|TRBJ1-2|TRBV9
CASSVAGYYGYTF
TGTGCCAGCAGCGTTGCGGGATACTATGGCTACACCTTC
>16|-|TRBD1|TRBJ2-4|TRBV7-8
CASSERTGGVKNIQYF
TGTGCCAGCAGCGAAAGGACAGGGGGCGTCAAAAACATTCAGTACTTC
>15|-|TRBD1|TRBJ1-4|TRBV29-1
CSVEAIQGMGEKLFF
TGCAGCGTTGAAGCCATACAGGGGATGGGTGAAAAACTGTTTTTT
>15|-|TRBD1|TRBJ2-2|TRBV10-3
CAIKSGQENTGELFF
TGTGCCATCAAATCGGGACAGGAAAACACCGGGGAGCTGTTTTTT
>13|-|-|TRBJ2-2|TRBV7-2
CASSRKNTGELFF
TGTGCCAGCAGCCGTAAGAACACCGGGGAGCTGTTTTTT
>15|-|TRBD1|TRBJ2-7|TRBV5-6
CASSSSGTGNHEQYF
TGTGCCAGCAGCTCATCCGGGACAGGGAACCACGAGCAGTACTTC
>13|-|-|TRBJ1-5|TRBV6-5
CASSQTVNEPQHF
TGTGCCAGCAGCCAGACAGTGAACGAGCCCCAGCATTTT
>15|once|TRBD2|TRBJ2-3|TRBV5-1
CASSLGLAEPDTQYF
TGCGCCAGCAGCCTGGGACTAGCAGAGCCAGATACGCAGTATTTT
>13|-|-|TRBJ2-7|TRBV10-3
CAISLGRSDEQYF
TGTGCCATCTCACTGGGGAGGAGCGACGAGCAGTACTTC
>16|-|TRBD1|TRBJ1-1|TRBV5-6
CASSVGRGREDTEAFF
TGTGCCAGCAGCGTGGGTAGGGGGCGAGAAGACACTGAAGCTTTCTTT
>15|-|-|TRBJ1-2|TRBV19
CASSIVIGVNYGYTF
TGTGCCAGTAGTATAGTGATCGGGGTTAACTATGGCTACACCTTC
>17|few|TRBD2|TRBJ2-7|TRBV4-3
CASSQLLAGGLPYEQYF
TGCGCCAGCAGCCAACTACTAGCGGGAGGTCTCCCCTACGAGCAGTACTTC
>16|-|TRBD1|TRBJ1-2|TRBV5-6
CASSLSGTGDSYGYTF
TGTGCCAGCAGCTTATCCGGGACAGGGGACAGCTATGGCTACACCTTC
>14|-|-|TRBJ1-2|TRBV6-6
CASLSDRLNYGYTF
TGTGCCAGCCTAAGCGACAGGCTGAACTATGGCTACACCTTC
>14|once|TRBD2|TRBJ2-7|TRBV7-2
CASSLSGRAYEQYF
TGTGCCAGCAGCTTAAGCGGGAGGGCTTACGAGCAGTACTTC
>15|once|-|TRBJ1-1|TRBV7-9
CASSLGGGGNTEAFF
TGTGCCAGCAGCTTAGGTGGGGGAGGGAACACTGAAGCTTTCTTT
>14|-|-|TRBJ2-7|TRBV11-3
CASSREGLHGEQYF
TGTGCCAGCAGCCGAGAGGGCCTACATGGGGAGCAGTACTTC
>13|-|-|TRBJ1-2|TRBV7-2
CASTQDSLQGYTF
TGTGCCAGCACCCAGGACAGCCTCCAGGGCTACACCTTC
>15|-|-|TRBJ1-5|TRBV6-5
CASSTLRSDNQPQHF
TGTGCCAGCAGTACCCTGCGGTCCGACAATCAGCCCCAGCATTTT
>16|few|-|TRBJ2-2|TRBV9
CASSVGRAPNTGELFF
TGTGCCAGCAGCGTAGGGAGGGCACCGAACACCGGGGAGCTGTTTTTT
>14|-|-|TRBJ2-1|TRBV7-6
CASRPPTSSNEQFF
TGTGCCAGCAGACCGCCGACTAGTTCCAATGAGCAGTTCTTC
>16|-|TRBD1|TRBJ1-5|TRBV6-1
CASSEWDRVSNQPQHF
TGTGCCAGCAGTGAATGGGACAGGGTTAGCAATCAGCCCCAGCATTTT
>12|-|-|TRBJ2-7|TRBV11-3
CASSLYTAEQYF
TGTGCCAGCAGCTTATACACAGCTGAGCAGTACTTC
>14|few|TRBD1|TRBJ2-1|TRBV2
CASRGQYSYNEQFF
TGTGCCAGCAGGGGACAGTATTCCTACAATGAGCAGTTCTTC
>17|-|TRBD2|TRBJ2-7|TRBV4-1
CASSQGGLAGGSYEQYF
TGCGCCAGCAGCCAAGGAGGGTTAGCGGGAGGCTCCTACGAGCAGTACTTC
>17|-|TRBD1|TRBJ2-6|TRBV5-1
CASSLNRGFSGANVLTF
TGCGCCAGCAGCTTAAACAGGGGGTTCTCTGGGGCCAACGTCCTGACTTTC
>15|-|-|TRBJ2-2|TRBV5-1
CASSLEQGRTGELFF
TGCGCCAGCAGCTTGGAGCAGGGGAGAACCGGGGAGCTGTTTTTT
>11|-|-|TRBJ1-2|TRBV7-9
CASQLGQGYTF
TGTGCCAGCCAATTGGGCCAAGGCTACACCTTC
>15|few|-|TRBJ1-3|TRBV6-5
CASSYTGSGGNTIYF
TGTGCCAGCAGTTACACAGGGAGCGGTGGAAACACCATATATTTT
>18|-|-|TRBJ2-1|TRBV12-1
CASSPRLAGGLEGLGQFF
TGTGCCAGCAGCCCGAGACTAGCGGGGGGGCTTGAGGGGCTTGGGCAGTTCTTC
>14|-|-|TRBJ1-2|TRBV30
CAWSRNTGPSGYTF
TGTGCCTGGAGCCGGAACACAGGCCCTAGTGGCTACACCTTC
>11|-|-|TRBJ2-1|TRBV19
CASSRGSEQFF
TGTGCCAGTAGTAGGGGCAGTGAGCAGTTCTTC
>14|-|-|TRBJ2-5|TRBV27
CASRLATGHETQYF
TGTGCCAGCAGGCTGGCCACGGGACACGAGACCCAGTACTTC
>14|-|TRBD1|TRBJ1-2|TRBV5-1
CASSTGGADYGYTF
TGCGCCAGCAGCACAGGGGGCGCGGACTATGGCTACACCTTC
>14|once|TRBD2|TRBJ2-1|TRBV14
CASSRWGGYNEQFF
TGTGCCAGCAGCCGGTGGGGGGGATACAATGAGCAGTTCTTC
>16|-|TRBD2|TRBJ2-3|TRBV6-4
CASSVESSGGTDTQYF
TGTGCCAGCAGTGTGGAGTCTAGCGGGGGCACAGATACGCAGTATTTT
>17|once|TRBD2|TRBJ2-2|TRBV5-6
CASSFPSGVANTGELFF
TGTGCCAGCAGCTTTCCTAGCGGTGTCGCGAACACCGGGGAGCTGTTTTTT
>14|-|TRBD2|TRBJ2-1|TRBV27
CGTSGPPFYNEQFF
TGTGGGACTAGCGGCCCACCCTTTTACAATGAGCAGTTCTTC
>13|-|-|TRBJ2-5|TRBV5-1
CASSLEPQETQYF
TGCGCCAGCAGCTTGGAGCCACAAGAGACCCAGTACTTC
>12|-|-|TRBJ2-3|TRBV4-3
CASSQGRDTQYF
TGCGCCAGCAGCCAAGGGAGAGATACGCAGTATTTT
>14|few|-|TRBJ2-5|TRBV2
CASSGLGAQETQYF
TGTGCCAGCAGTGGCTTGGGGGCCCAAGAGACCCAGTACTTC
>16|-|-|TRBJ2-2|TRBV6-5
CASSYFAPLPGGELFF
TGTGCCAGCAGTTACTTTGCACCACTTCCTGGCGGGGAGCTGTTTTTT
>16|-|TRBD1|TRBJ1-5|TRBV7-9
CASSLGQGNSNQPQHF
TGTGCCAGCAGCTTAGGACAGGGCAATAGCAATCAGCCCCAGCATTTT
>11|-|TRBD1|TRBJ1-1|TRBV6-6
CASSIDREAFF
TGTGCCAGCAGCATTGACAGGGAGGCTTTCTTT
>15|-|-|TRBJ1-1|TRBV19
CASSHGDNPGTEAFF
TGTGCCAGTAGTCACGGGGACAATCCGGGAACTGAAGCTTTCTTT
>16|once|TRBD1|TRBJ2-2|TRBV5-1
CASTLDDRANTGELFF
TGCGCCAGCACCCTCGATGACAGGGCGAACACCGGGGAGCTGTTTTTT